Presented here are 17 T cell receptor beta chains from one specimen sequenced in a study of OX40 agonist ivuxolimab in advanced cancers. The protocol was immunoSEQ multiplex PCR, while the TCRdb copy is restricted to in-frame clones and leaves out a portion. The sample contains tens of thousands of clones, approximately 90% of which appear only once. The input for sequencing was CD4+ or CD8+ T cells sorted from blood, taken in a trial of the OX40 agonist ivuxolimab. The receptor set was obtained from an adult with an advanced solid tumor such as melanoma, head and neck, liver or kidney cancer.

This chain uses TRBV19 with TRBJ1-5; 9 bases are shared with TRBD1. Germline values: CDR1 LNHDA, CDR2 SQIVND (reference sequence). This CDR3 is built from 14 residues. Germline trimming cut 8 bases from V and 2 bases from J; bases unmatched to any gene: 4. The CDR3 loop reads CASARDRGNQPQHF. The CDR3 region has the DNA TGTGCCAGTGCCCGGGACAGGGGCAATCAGCCCCAGCATTTT. The complete variable domain, with remaining parts taken from reference TRBV19 and TRBJ1-5, reads DGGITQSPKYLFRKEGQNVTLSCEQNLNHDAMYWYRQDPGQGLRLIYYSQIVNDFQKGDIAEGYSVSREKKESFPLTVTSAQKNPTAFYLCASARDRGNQPQHFGDGTRLSIL.

This clone was observed once. V gene TRBV5-6 combines with J gene TRBJ1-5, with a tentative D call TRBD1 (5 bases). The CDR3 sequence is 14 residues long. Germline CDR1 is SGHDT and CDR2 is YYEEEE. The germline V and J ends were trimmed by 4 bases and 3 bases, with 11 bases remaining between them. CDR3 sequence: CASSRDSYNQPQHF. In DNA, the CDR3 is TGTGCCAGCAGCCGCGACAGCTACAATCAGCCCCAGCATTTT.

This chain joins TRBV2 and TRBJ1-5; D gene uncertain. This CDR3 is built from 12 residues. Trimming removed 5 bases at V and 12 bases at J, with 14 bases between. The V gene's germline CDR1 is SNHLY and CDR2 FYNNEI. The CDR3 loop is CASSTTSGNQHF. In nucleotides, the CDR3 is TGTGCCAGCAGTACAACAAGCGGGAACCAGCATTTT.

V and J are TRBV5-1 and TRBJ2-1, with 11 bases identical to TRBD2. The CDR3 spans 19 residues. The V segment lost 0 bases and the J segment 1 base; nucleotides outside the gene matches: 9. The germline CDR1 and CDR2 sequences are SGHRS and YFSETQ. CDR3 protein: CASSLEGSGGAGSYNEQFF. The CDR3 bases are TGCGCCAGCAGCTTGGAAGGTAGCGGGGGGGCCGGGTCCTACAATGAGCAGTTCTTC. Variable domain in full (rest from reference TRBV5-1 and TRBJ2-1): KAGVTQTPRYLIKTRGQQVTLSCSPISGHRSVSWYQQTPGQGLQFLFEYFSETQRNKGNFPGRFSGRQFSNSRSEMNVSTLELGDSALYLCASSLEGSGGAGSYNEQFFGPGTRLTVL.

The chain has TRBV28 and TRBJ1-2, with no clear D. Trimming took 7 bases from V and 8 from J, leaving 17 bases between them. Germline V lookup: CDR1 MDHEN, CDR2 SYDVKM. The CDR3 consists of 13 residues. CDR3 in DNA: TGTGCCAGCAAGCCCTTGCCCATTGTAGGCTACACCTTC. Translation gives CASKPLPIVGYTF.

This clone was counted between two and nine times. The V and J genes are TRBV5-1 and TRBJ1-2, with unresolved D. CDR1 is SGHRS, CDR2 YFSETQ, per germline. The CDR3 consists of 14 residues. V was pared by 1 base and J by 0 bases, with 7 bases between. DNA of the CDR3: TGCGCCAGCAGCTTGCCCGGGCCTAACTATGGCTACACCTTC. Amino acid sequence: CASSLPGPNYGYTF.

For the CDR3, the DNA is TGTGCCAGCAGTGAATGGCAGGTGAACTATGGCTACACCTTC. The encoded protein is CASSEWQVNYGYTF. The chain carries TRBV6-1 and TRBJ1-2; D not certain. The CDR3 is made up of 14 amino acids. Germline CDR1 MNHNS, CDR2 SASEGT. V lost 2 bases and J 2 bases, leaving 9 bases between the germline ends.

The chain uses TRBV20-1 and TRBJ1-2; D uncertain. The V end lost 5 bases, the J end lost 4 bases, and 8 bases lay between the germline ends. Germline-derived CDR1 and CDR2 are DFQATT and SNEGSKA (reference sequence). The CDR3 loop spans 11 amino acids. The CDR3 reads CSAVKSYGYTF. The DNA for the CDR3 is TGCAGTGCTGTGAAGAGCTATGGCTACACCTTC.

V gene TRBV5-1 combines with J gene TRBJ2-7; possible D gene TRBD2, 6 bases. The germline CDR1 and CDR2 sequences are SGHRS and YFSETQ. This CDR3 region has 16 residues. Trimming pared 0 bases from V and 2 bases from J, leaving 15 bases between. This chain's CDR3 is CASSLAGFGGTYEQYF. CDR3 DNA sequence: TGCGCCAGCAGCTTGGCCGGATTCGGGGGAACCTACGAGCAGTACTTC.

V and J are TRBV28 and TRBJ2-3; the D gene could be TRBD1 or TRBD2 (5 bases each). The CDR3 length is 15 residues. V was pared by 6 bases and J by 5 bases, with 18 bases between. Per the germline V gene, CDR1 is MDHEN and CDR2 is SYDVKM. The CDR3 nucleotides are TGTGCCAGCAGATCTCCTCGAGGGACCCAAGATACGCAGTATTTT. It yields the protein CASRSPRGTQDTQYF.

This clone turned up a few times. This chain links TRBV4-2 with TRBJ2-7, with 8 bases fitting TRBD2. This CDR3 has 16 residues. Per germline, CDR1 LGHNA and CDR2 YNFKEQ. V was pared by 0 bases and J by 4 bases, with 8 bases of the junction left unmatched. This CDR3 reads CASSQDRGGSNYEQYF. As DNA, the CDR3 is TGTGCCAGCAGCCAAGATCGCGGGGGGTCTAATTACGAGCAGTACTTC.

V and J are TRBV5-1 and TRBJ2-3; possibly TRBD2 for D (6 bases). CDR3 size: 16 residues. V lost 1 base to trimming and J lost 3 bases, with 15 bases between them. From germline, CDR1 is SGHRS and CDR2 YFSETQ. This CDR3 reads CASSLRDGRGTDTQYF. In DNA, the CDR3 is TGCGCCAGCAGCTTGAGGGACGGGAGAGGAACAGATACGCAGTATTTT.

V and J are TRBV28 and TRBJ1-5; D unclear. From germline, CDR1 is MDHEN and CDR2 SYDVKM. The CDR3 extends over 13 amino acids. Trimming cost V 2 bases and J 5 bases, with 7 bases left between them. The CDR3 loop is CASSLGNHQPQHF. The DNA for the CDR3 is TGTGCCAGCAGTTTAGGTAATCATCAGCCCCAGCATTTT.

The chain has TRBV19 and TRBJ2-1, with D possibly TRBD2 on 6 matching bases. The V gene lost 3 bases and the J gene lost 0 bases, with 9 bases spanning the gap. In germline, CDR1 is LNHDA, CDR2 SQIVND (reference sequence). The CDR3 extends over 15 amino acids. CDR3: CASSIGGGSYNEQFF. The CDR3, as DNA: TGTGCCAGTAGTATCGGGGGAGGCTCCTACAATGAGCAGTTCTTC. The full variable domain, rest sourced from reference TRBV19 and TRBJ2-1, is DGGITQSPKYLFRKEGQNVTLSCEQNLNHDAMYWYRQDPGQGLRLIYYSQIVNDFQKGDIAEGYSVSREKKESFPLTVTSAQKNPTAFYLCASSIGGGSYNEQFFGPGTRLTVL.

The chain joins TRBV28 to TRBJ1-1; no reliable D call. This CDR3 region has 15 residues. Germline CDR1 and CDR2: MDHEN and SYDVKM. Trimming removed 3 bases from V and 5 bases from J, with 16 bases in between. In DNA, the CDR3 is TGTGCCAGCAGTTTGGGGAGTGTGAGGCTTACTGAAGCTTTCTTT. Its protein is CASSLGSVRLTEAFF. The whole variable domain, remainder taken from reference TRBV28 and TRBJ1-1, is DVKVTQSSRYLVKRTGEKVFLECVQDMDHENMFWYRQDPGLGLRLIYFSYDVKMKEKGDIPEGYSVSREKKERFSLILESASTNQTSMYLCASSLGSVRLTEAFFGQGTRLTVV.

The CDR3 sequence: CASGGTLGSYEQYF. Written as DNA, the CDR3 is TGTGCCAGCGGCGGGACTCTCGGTTCCTACGAGCAGTACTTC. The chain joins TRBV25-1 to TRBJ2-7; maybe TRBD2 (6 bases). This CDR3 is built from 14 residues. V was pared by 8 bases and J by 1 base, with 15 bases between. The V gene's germline CDR1 is MGHDK and CDR2 SYGVNS.

The chain recombines TRBV28 with TRBJ1-2; weak D call: TRBD1 (6 bases). Trimming removed 2 bases from V and 2 bases from J, with 6 bases in between. The germline gives CDR1 MDHEN, CDR2 SYDVKM. The CDR3 is 13 residues long. The CDR3 region has the DNA TGTGCCAGCAGTTTACAGGGGAACTATGGCTACACCTTC. Protein sequence: CASSLQGNYGYTF.